This T cell receptor beta chain was found in a study of beta chain features in type 1 diabetes. Notes on the study in general: Shortening of TCRB CDR3s, moderate but significant, appeared in all four CD4+ subsets of Type 1 diabetes patients. cDNA sequencing could over-represent cells with high TCR expression.

Isolated RNA was reverse transcribed in full, so expressed TCRB transcripts were sequenced. The data were produced by immunoSEQ multiplex PCR, yet TCRdb's version contains in-frame clones alone and is incomplete. The sample shows about 44,000 clones, 66% of them seen only once. This clone was observed a few times. Its matching antigen is unknown. The CDR3 runs 17 residues. V lost 2 bases to trimming and J lost 0 bases, with 14 bases between them. CDR1 MDHEN and CDR2 SYDVKM come from the germline V gene. V is TRBV28 and J is TRBJ1-5, with unresolved D. The material sequenced was Tregs from blood. The clonotype comes from a woman aged 18-30 years with type 1 diabetes. The CDR3 is CASSLTPDSYSNQPQHF. The CDR3 DNA reads as TGTGCCAGCAGTTTAACTCCAGACTCTTATAGCAATCAGCCCCAGCATTTT.